A selection of T cell receptor beta chains follows, all from one sample in a study of blood T cells in healthy people across ages. MiXCR, applied by TCRdb to the 5' RACE reads, yields one record per CDR3 protein. The table has about a million distinct CDR3 sequences, around 54% seen once. Sequencing input: blood. These receptor sequences come from a woman aged 60 to 75 in good health. CDR3s include the opening cysteine and the closing phenylalanine or tryptophan. D genes are given only for firm matches. Size values are once, few and many counts, or a class for expanded clones, and some rows have none.

d_call,j_call,clone_size,v_call,cdr3_length,cdr3_aa,cdr3_nt
-,TRBJ2-7,-,TRBV6-5,14,CASSYSKGIVEQYF,TGTGCCAGCAGTTACTCAAAGGGAATAGTCGAGCAGTACTTC
-,TRBJ2-3,-,TRBV3-1,18,CASSPGPNRGGLTDTQYF,TGTGCCAGCAGCCCCGGACCAAACCGGGGTGGCCTCACAGATACGCAGTATTTT
-,TRBJ2-3,-,TRBV4-1,12,CASSQVVNTQYF,TGCGCCAGCAGCCAAGTAGTGAATACGCAGTATTTT
TRBD1,TRBJ2-4,few,TRBV12-3/TRBV12-4,15,CASSFRRGQGNIQYF,TGTGCCAGCAGTTTTCGTCGGGGACAGGGGAACATTCAGTACTTC
-,TRBJ2-5,-,TRBV3-1,15,CASRHLGRLDNEQYF,TGTGCCAGCAGACATTTGGGGAGGCTAGACAATGAGCAGTACTTC
TRBD2,TRBJ2-3,few,TRBV7-2,16,CASSWTSGRDTDTQYF,TGTGCCAGCAGCTGGACTAGCGGGAGGGACACAGATACGCAGTATTTT
-,TRBJ2-1,-,TRBV6-5,13,CASRTGQTYEQFF,TGTGCCAGCCGAACAGGACAGACCTACGAGCAGTTCTTC
-,TRBJ1-2,few,TRBV7-6,15,CASSLRAVGAYGYTF,TGTGCCAGCAGCTTAAGGGCAGTGGGGGCTTATGGCTACACCTTC
TRBD1,TRBJ2-3,-,TRBV28,17,CASSPIPRTGTTDTQYF,TGTGCCAGCAGTCCTATCCCCCGGACAGGGACGACAGATACGCAGTATTTT
TRBD1,TRBJ1-4,few,TRBV5-1,16,CASSLAGTATNEKLFF,TGCGCCAGCAGCTTGGCCGGGACAGCAACTAATGAAAAACTGTTTTTT
-,TRBJ1-2,-,TRBV20-1,13,CSARTEGHYGYTF,TGCAGTGCCAGAACAGAGGGCCACTATGGCTACACCTTC
-,TRBJ2-7,-,TRBV20-1,13,CSARAGTAYEQYF,TGCAGTGCTAGAGCCGGCACAGCCTACGAGCAGTACTTC
TRBD2,TRBJ2-3,-,TRBV27,15,CASSLTSRITDTQYF,TGTGCCAGCAGTTTGACTAGCAGAATCACAGATACGCAGTATTTT
TRBD2,TRBJ2-3,-,TRBV6-5,15,CASSRTSGNGDTQYF,TGTGCCAGCAGTCGGACTAGCGGGAATGGAGATACGCAGTATTTT
-,TRBJ1-6,once,TRBV7-9,15,CASSLGAGANSPLHF,TGTGCCAGCAGCTTAGGAGCAGGGGCTAATTCACCCCTCCACTTT
-,TRBJ2-7,many,TRBV5-1,19,CASSLSQPVPDRSSYEQYF,TGCGCCAGCAGCTTGTCCCAACCAGTCCCGGACAGAAGCTCCTACGAGCAGTACTTC
-,TRBJ2-7,-,TRBV21-1,16,CASSKETDESSYEQYF,TGTGCCAGCAGCAAAGAAACGGACGAGAGCTCCTACGAGCAGTACTTC
-,TRBJ2-7,-,TRBV20-1,12,CSATAAGYEQYF,TGCAGTGCTACGGCAGCGGGCTACGAGCAGTACTTC
TRBD1,TRBJ2-4,once,TRBV4-2,14,CASSSKTGYQEQYF,TGTGCCAGCAGCTCTAAGACAGGGTATCAAGAGCAGTACTTC
-,TRBJ2-1,few,TRBV5-5,17,CASSPRPKQILYNEQFF,TGTGCCAGCAGCCCGCGACCGAAGCAGATCCTCTACAATGAGCAGTTCTTC
-,TRBJ2-3,-,TRBV6-2/TRBV6-3,12,CASTLMGDTQYF,TGTGCCAGCACCCTAATGGGAGATACGCAGTATTTT
-,TRBJ1-4,few,TRBV4-2,16,CASSKGGARGGEKLFF,TGTGCCAGCAGCAAAGGAGGGGCCAGGGGAGGCGAAAAACTGTTTTTT
-,TRBJ2-5,-,TRBV20-1,13,CSARVIGRETQYF,TGCAGTGCTAGAGTGATAGGGAGGGAGACCCAGTACTTC